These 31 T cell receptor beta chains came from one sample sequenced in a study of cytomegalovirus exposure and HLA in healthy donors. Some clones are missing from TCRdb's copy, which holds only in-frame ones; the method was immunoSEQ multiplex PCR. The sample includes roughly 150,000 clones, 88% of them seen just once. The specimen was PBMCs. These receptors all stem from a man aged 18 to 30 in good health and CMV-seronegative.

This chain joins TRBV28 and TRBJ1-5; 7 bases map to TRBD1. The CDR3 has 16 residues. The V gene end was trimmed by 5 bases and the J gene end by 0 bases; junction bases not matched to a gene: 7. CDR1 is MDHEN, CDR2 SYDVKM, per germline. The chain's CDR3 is CASSAGTDPSNQPQHF. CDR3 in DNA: TGTGCCAGCAGTGCGGGGACAGACCCTAGCAATCAGCCCCAGCATTTT. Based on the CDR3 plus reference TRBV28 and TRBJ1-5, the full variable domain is DVKVTQSSRYLVKRTGEKVFLECVQDMDHENMFWYRQDPGLGLRLIYFSYDVKMKEKGDIPEGYSVSREKKERFSLILESASTNQTSMYLCASSAGTDPSNQPQHFGDGTRLSIL.

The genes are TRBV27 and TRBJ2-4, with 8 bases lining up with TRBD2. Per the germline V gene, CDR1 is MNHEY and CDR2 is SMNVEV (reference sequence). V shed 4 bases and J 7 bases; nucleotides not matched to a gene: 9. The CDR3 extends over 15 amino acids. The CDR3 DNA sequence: TGTGCCAGCAGTTCCCTCGGGGGGGGACGGAACATTCAGTACTTC. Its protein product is CASSSLGGGRNIQYF.

The DNA for the CDR3 is TGTGCCAGCAGCCCCCCTTCCGGACTTTCCTACGAGCAGTACTTC. Protein: CASSPPSGLSYEQYF. The genes are TRBV6-5 and TRBJ2-7, with TRBD2 as a possible D gene (5 bases). This CDR3 has 15 residues. Trimming took 6 bases from V and 1 from J, leaving 16 bases between them. Germline V CDR1 and CDR2: MNHEY, SVGAGI.

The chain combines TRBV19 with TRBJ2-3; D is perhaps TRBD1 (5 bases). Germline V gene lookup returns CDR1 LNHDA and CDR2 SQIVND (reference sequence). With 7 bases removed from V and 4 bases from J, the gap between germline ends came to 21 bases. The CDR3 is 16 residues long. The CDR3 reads CASKPPWAGSSDTQYF. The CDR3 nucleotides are TGTGCCAGTAAACCTCCCTGGGCAGGGTCATCAGATACGCAGTATTTT. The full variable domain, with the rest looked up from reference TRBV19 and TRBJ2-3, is DGGITQSPKYLFRKEGQNVTLSCEQNLNHDAMYWYRQDPGQGLRLIYYSQIVNDFQKGDIAEGYSVSREKKESFPLTVTSAQKNPTAFYLCASKPPWAGSSDTQYFGPGTRLTVL.

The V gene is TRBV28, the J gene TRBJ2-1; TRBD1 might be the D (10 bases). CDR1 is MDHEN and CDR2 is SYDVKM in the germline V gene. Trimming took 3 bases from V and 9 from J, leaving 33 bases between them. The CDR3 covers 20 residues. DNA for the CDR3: TGTGCCAGCAGTTTTAGAGACAGGGGGCTGGTAGCGGGAGTGAAGGGTGAGCAGTTCTTC. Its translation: CASSFRDRGLVAGVKGEQFF.

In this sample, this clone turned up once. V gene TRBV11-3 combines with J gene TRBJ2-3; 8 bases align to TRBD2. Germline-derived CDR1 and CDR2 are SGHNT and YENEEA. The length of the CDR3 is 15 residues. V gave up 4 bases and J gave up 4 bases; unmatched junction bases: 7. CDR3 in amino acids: CASSYGGAGSDTQYF. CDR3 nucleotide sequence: TGTGCCAGCAGCTACGGGGGGGCCGGTTCAGATACGCAGTATTTT.

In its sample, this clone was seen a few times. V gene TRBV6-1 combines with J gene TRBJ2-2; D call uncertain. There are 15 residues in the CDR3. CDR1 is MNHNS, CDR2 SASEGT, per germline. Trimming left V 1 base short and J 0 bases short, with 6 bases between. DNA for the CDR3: TGTGCCAGCAGTGAAGGGCATACGAACACCGGGGAGCTGTTTTTT. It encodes CASSEGHTNTGELFF.

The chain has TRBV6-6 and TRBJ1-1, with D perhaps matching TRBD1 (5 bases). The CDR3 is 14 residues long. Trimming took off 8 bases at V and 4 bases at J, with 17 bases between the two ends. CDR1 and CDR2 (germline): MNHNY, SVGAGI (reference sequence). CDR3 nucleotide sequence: TGTGCCAGCGCGGGGAGACAGAGCCGCACTGAAGCTTTCTTT. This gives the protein CASAGRQSRTEAFF.

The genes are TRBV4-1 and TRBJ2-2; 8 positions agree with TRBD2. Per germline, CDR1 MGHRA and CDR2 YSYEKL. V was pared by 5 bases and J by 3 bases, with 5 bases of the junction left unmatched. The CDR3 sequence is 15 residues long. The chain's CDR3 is CASSNVRGDTGELFF. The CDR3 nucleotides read TGCGCCAGCAGCAACGTGCGGGGGGACACCGGGGAGCTGTTTTTT.

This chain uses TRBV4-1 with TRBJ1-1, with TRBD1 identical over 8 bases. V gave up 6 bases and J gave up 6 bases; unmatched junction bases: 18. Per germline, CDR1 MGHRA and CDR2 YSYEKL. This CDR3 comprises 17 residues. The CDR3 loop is CASSQGASRKVIAEAFF. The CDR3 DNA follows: TGCGCCAGCAGTCAGGGGGCTTCCCGGAAGGTAATCGCTGAAGCTTTCTTT.

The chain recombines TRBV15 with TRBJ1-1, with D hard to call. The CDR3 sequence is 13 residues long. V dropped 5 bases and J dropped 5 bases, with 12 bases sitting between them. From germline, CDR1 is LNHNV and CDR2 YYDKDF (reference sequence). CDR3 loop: CATSRRRLTEAFF. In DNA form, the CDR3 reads TGTGCCACCAGCCGGCGGCGGTTGACTGAAGCTTTCTTT. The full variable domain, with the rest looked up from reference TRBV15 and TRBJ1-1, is DAMVIQNPRYQVTQFGKPVTLSCSQTLNHNVMYWYQQKSSQAPKLLFHYYDKDFNNEADTPDNFQSRRPNTSFCFLDIRSPGLGDTAMYLCATSRRRLTEAFFGQGTRLTVV.

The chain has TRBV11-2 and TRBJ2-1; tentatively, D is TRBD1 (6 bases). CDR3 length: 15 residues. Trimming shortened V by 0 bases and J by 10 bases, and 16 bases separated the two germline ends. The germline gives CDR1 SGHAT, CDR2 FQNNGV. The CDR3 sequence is CASSLDPGDIEEQFF. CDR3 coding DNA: TGTGCCAGCAGCTTAGACCCCGGGGACATCGAAGAGCAGTTCTTC.

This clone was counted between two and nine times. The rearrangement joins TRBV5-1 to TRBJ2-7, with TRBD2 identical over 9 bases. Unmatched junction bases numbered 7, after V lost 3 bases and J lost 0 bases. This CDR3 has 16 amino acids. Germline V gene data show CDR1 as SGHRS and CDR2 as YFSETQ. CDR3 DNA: TGCGCCAGCAGCTCCACGACTAGCGGAAGCTCCTACGAGCAGTACTTC. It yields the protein CASSSTTSGSSYEQYF.

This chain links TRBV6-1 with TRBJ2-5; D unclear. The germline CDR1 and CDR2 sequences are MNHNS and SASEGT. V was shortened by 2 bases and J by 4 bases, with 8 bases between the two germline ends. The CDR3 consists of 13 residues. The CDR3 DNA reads TGTGCCAGCAGTGAACGACAATCAGAGACCCAGTACTTC. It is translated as CASSERQSETQYF.

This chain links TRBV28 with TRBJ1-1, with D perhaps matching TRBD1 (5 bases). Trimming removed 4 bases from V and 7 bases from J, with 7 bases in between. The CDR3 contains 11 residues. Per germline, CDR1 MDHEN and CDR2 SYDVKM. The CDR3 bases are TGTGCCAGCAGTTACAGGAGTGAAGCTTTCTTT. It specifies CASSYRSEAFF. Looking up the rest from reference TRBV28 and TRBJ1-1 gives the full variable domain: DVKVTQSSRYLVKRTGEKVFLECVQDMDHENMFWYRQDPGLGLRLIYFSYDVKMKEKGDIPEGYSVSREKKERFSLILESASTNQTSMYLCASSYRSEAFFGQGTRLTVV.

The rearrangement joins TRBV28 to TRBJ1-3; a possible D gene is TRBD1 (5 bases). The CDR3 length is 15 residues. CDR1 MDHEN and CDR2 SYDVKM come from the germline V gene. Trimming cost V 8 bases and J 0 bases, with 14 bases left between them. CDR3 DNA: TGTGCCAGCGAACAGGCGCCATACTCTGGAAACACCATATATTTT. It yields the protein CASEQAPYSGNTIYF.

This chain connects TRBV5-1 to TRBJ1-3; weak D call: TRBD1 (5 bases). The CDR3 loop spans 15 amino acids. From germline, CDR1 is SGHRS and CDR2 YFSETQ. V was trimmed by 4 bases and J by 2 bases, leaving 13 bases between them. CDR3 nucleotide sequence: TGCGCCAGCAGCCCCGGACAAAATCCTGGAAACACCATATATTTT. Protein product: CASSPGQNPGNTIYF.

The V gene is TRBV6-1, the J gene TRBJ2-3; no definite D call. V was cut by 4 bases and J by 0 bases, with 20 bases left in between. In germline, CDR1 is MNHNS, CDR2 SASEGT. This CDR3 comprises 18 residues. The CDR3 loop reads CASSALLGKRFSTDTQYF. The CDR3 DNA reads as TGTGCCAGCAGTGCCCTTCTAGGAAAACGGTTCAGCACAGATACGCAGTATTTT.

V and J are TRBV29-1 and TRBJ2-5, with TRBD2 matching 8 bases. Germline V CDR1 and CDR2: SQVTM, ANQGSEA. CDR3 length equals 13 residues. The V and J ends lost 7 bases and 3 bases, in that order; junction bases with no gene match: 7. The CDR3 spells CSAGGSGEETQYF. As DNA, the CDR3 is TGCAGCGCCGGGGGTAGCGGGGAAGAGACCCAGTACTTC.

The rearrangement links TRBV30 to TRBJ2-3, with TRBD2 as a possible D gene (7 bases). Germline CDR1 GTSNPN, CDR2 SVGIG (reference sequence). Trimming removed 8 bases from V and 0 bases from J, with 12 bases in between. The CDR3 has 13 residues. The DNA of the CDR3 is TGTGCCGGGGAGGGGGAGAGCACAGATACGCAGTATTTT. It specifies CAGEGESTDTQYF.

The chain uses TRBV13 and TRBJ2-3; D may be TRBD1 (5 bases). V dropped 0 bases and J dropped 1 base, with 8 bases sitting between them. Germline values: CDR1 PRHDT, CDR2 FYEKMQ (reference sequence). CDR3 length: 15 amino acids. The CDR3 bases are TGTGCCAGCAGCTTAGGCCTAGGGGGCACAGATACGCAGTATTTT. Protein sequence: CASSLGLGGTDTQYF.

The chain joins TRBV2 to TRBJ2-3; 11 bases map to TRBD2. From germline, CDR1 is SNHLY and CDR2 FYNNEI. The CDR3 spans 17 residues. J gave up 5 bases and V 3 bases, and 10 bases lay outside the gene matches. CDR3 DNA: TGTGCCAGCAGTGAGTTCCGACTAGCGGGATTCAAAGATACGCAGTATTTT. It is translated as CASSEFRLAGFKDTQYF.

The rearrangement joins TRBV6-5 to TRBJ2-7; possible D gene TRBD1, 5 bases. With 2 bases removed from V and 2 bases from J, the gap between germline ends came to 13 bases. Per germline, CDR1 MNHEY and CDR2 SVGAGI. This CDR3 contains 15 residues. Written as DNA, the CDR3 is TGTGCCAGCAGTTACAGCCAGGGCTATACCTACGAGCAGTACTTC. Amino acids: CASSYSQGYTYEQYF.

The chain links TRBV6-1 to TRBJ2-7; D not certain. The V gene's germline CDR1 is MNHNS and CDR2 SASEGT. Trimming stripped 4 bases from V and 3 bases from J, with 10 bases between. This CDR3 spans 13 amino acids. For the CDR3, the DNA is TGTGCCAGCAGTGGACTCGGCGGCTACGAGCAGTACGTC. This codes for CASSGLGGYEQYV.

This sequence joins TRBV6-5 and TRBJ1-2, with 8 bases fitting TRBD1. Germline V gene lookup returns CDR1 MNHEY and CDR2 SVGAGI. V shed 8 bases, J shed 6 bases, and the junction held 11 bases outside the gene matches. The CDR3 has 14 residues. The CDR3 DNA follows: TGTGCCAGCGGTGGGGACAGGTTGAGTCATGGCTACACCTTC. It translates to CASGGDRLSHGYTF.

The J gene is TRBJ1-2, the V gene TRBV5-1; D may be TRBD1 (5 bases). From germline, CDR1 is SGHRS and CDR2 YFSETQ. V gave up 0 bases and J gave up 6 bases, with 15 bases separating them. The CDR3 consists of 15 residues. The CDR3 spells CASSLERGGVDGYTF. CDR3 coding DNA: TGCGCCAGCAGCTTGGAAAGGGGCGGCGTTGATGGCTACACCTTC.

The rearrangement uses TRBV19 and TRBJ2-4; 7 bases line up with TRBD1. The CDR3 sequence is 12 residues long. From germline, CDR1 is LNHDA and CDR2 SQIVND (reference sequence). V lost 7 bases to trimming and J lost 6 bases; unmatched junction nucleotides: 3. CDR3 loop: CASTGQPNIQYF. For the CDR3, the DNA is TGTGCCAGTACGGGACAGCCAAACATTCAGTACTTC. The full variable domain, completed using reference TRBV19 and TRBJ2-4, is DGGITQSPKYLFRKEGQNVTLSCEQNLNHDAMYWYRQDPGQGLRLIYYSQIVNDFQKGDIAEGYSVSREKKESFPLTVTSAQKNPTAFYLCASTGQPNIQYFGAGTRLSVL.

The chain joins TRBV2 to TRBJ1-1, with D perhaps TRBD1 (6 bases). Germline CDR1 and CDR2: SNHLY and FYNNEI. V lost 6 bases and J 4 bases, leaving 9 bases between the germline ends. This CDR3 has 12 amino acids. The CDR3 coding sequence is TGTGCCAGCAGGACAGGCGGCACTGAAGCTTTCTTT. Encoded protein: CASRTGGTEAFF.

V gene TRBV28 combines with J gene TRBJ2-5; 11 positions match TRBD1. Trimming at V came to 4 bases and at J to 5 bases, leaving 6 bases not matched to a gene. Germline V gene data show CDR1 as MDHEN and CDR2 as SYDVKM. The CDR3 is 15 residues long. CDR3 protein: CASSSGTGGVETQYF. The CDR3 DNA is TGTGCCAGCAGTTCCGGGACAGGGGGTGTGGAGACCCAGTACTTC.

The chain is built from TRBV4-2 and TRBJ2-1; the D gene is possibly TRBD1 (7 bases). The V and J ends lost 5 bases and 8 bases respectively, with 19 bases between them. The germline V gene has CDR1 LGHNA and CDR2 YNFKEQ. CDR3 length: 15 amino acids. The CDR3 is CASSFGQDRRDEQFF. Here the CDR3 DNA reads TGTGCCAGCAGCTTCGGACAGGACCGGAGGGATGAGCAGTTCTTC.

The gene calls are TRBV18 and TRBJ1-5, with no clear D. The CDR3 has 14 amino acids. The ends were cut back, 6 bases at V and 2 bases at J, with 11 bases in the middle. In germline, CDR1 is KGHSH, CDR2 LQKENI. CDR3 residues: CASSPDTGNQPQHF. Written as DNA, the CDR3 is TGTGCCAGCTCGCCTGATACGGGCAATCAGCCCCAGCATTTT.